This is a list of T cell receptor beta chains from one sample in a study of persistence of HIV-infected CD4 T cells. Sequenced by immunoSEQ multiplex PCR; TCRdb stores in-frame clones only, minus some. The data show 38,000 or so clones, with around 85% seen just once and 5.4% held by the top ten. Their antigens are not known. This specimen consisted of cultured CD4+ T cells from PBMCs, obtained from a patient who received antiretroviral therapy. The receptors stem from an adult with HIV. The donor label of this sample is uncertain. Each CDR3 is given with its conserved first and last residue. Each record gives: V gene, clone size, D gene, J gene, CDR3 protein, CDR3 DNA. D genes are given only for firm matches. Part of the rows lack a size; the others show once, few, many or a class for expanded clones.

V: TRBV5-4; size: .; D: TRBD2; J: TRBJ2-3; CDR3: CASSSTRGGGPITDTQYF; DNA: TGTGCCAGCAGTTCCACCCGGGGCGGGGGGCCAATCACAGATACGCAGTATTTT
V: TRBV29-1; size: .; D: TRBD2; J: TRBJ2-3; CDR3: CSVHTSGAGTDTQYF; DNA: TGCAGCGTCCATACTAGCGGTGCAGGTACAGATACGCAGTATTTT
V: TRBV3-1/TRBV3-2; size: .; D: .; J: TRBJ2-7; CDR3: CASSHAGTEQYF; DNA: TGTGCCAGCAGCCACGCGGGGACCGAGCAGTACTTC
V: TRBV28; size: .; D: TRBD1; J: TRBJ1-2; CDR3: CASRYTDRAYGYTF; DNA: TGTGCCAGCAGGTATACGGACAGGGCCTATGGCTACACCTTC
V: TRBV7-9; size: .; D: .; J: TRBJ2-5; CDR3: CASSPVASGTETQYF; DNA: TGTGCCAGCAGCCCGGTTGCCTCGGGGACCGAGACCCAGTACTTC
V: TRBV7-9; size: .; D: .; J: TRBJ2-3; CDR3: CASSFLWDSLRTDTQYF; DNA: TGTGCCAGCAGCTTCCTATGGGACTCACTACGCACAGATACGCAGTATTTT
V: TRBV3-1/TRBV3-2; size: once; D: .; J: TRBJ1-2; CDR3: CASSQEAGTAPGGYTF; DNA: TGTGCCAGCAGCCAAGAGGCCGGGACGGCTCCCGGCGGCTACACCTTC
V: TRBV5-1; size: .; D: TRBD1; J: TRBJ1-6; CDR3: CASSPGGSSYNSPLHF; DNA: TGCGCCAGCAGCCCAGGGGGTAGCTCCTATAATTCACCCCTCCACTTT
V: TRBV14; size: .; D: TRBD1; J: TRBJ2-2; CDR3: CASSLQGAGELFF; DNA: TGTGCCAGCAGCCTGCAGGGGGCGGGGGAGCTGTTTTTT
V: TRBV27; size: .; D: .; J: TRBJ2-1; CDR3: CASSLRVVGYNEQFF; DNA: TGTGCCAGCAGTTTACGGGTTGTCGGCTACAATGAGCAGTTCTTC
V: TRBV7-8; size: .; D: TRBD1; J: TRBJ1-1; CDR3: CASSPRDRASYRNTEAFF; DNA: TGTGCCAGCAGCCCCCGGGACAGGGCATCATATAGGAACACTGAAGCTTTCTTT
V: TRBV6-5; size: once; D: .; J: TRBJ2-3; CDR3: CASTYEGHATDTQYF; DNA: TGTGCCAGCACCTACGAGGGACACGCCACAGATACGCAGTATTTT
V: TRBV2; size: .; D: TRBD2; J: TRBJ2-4; CDR3: CASRTRLAGGSKNIQYF; DNA: TGTGCCAGCAGGACCCGGCTAGCGGGGGGCTCCAAAAACATTCAGTACTTC
V: TRBV5-1; size: .; D: .; J: TRBJ1-1; CDR3: CASTGRGGAEAFF; DNA: TGCGCCAGCACGGGGCGGGGGGGCGCTGAAGCTTTCTTT
V: TRBV28; size: .; D: .; J: TRBJ2-5; CDR3: CASSLEGAHQETQYF; DNA: TGTGCCAGCAGTTTGGAGGGGGCCCACCAAGAGACCCAGTACTTC
V: TRBV5-5; size: .; D: .; J: TRBJ2-3; CDR3: CASSPYRVQSDTQYF; DNA: TGTGCCAGCAGCCCCTACAGGGTACAGTCAGATACGCAGTATTTT
V: TRBV28; size: .; D: TRBD2; J: TRBJ2-2; CDR3: CASSLRGGAVTTGELFF; DNA: TGTGCCAGCAGTTTGCGCGGGGGGGCGGTTACCACCGGGGAGCTGTTTTTT
V: TRBV12-5; size: .; D: .; J: TRBJ1-5; CDR3: CASGLGRNQPQHF; DNA: TGTGCTAGTGGTTTGGGGCGCAATCAGCCCCAGCATTTT
V: TRBV5-1; size: .; D: .; J: TRBJ1-1; CDR3: CASSLDRQKLGNAEAFF; DNA: TGCGCCAGCAGCTTGGATCGACAGAAGCTTGGCAACGCTGAAGCTTTCTTT
V: TRBV27; size: .; D: TRBD2; J: TRBJ2-1; CDR3: CASSLSSGVRGEQFF; DNA: TGTGCCAGCAGTTTATCGAGCGGGGTACGCGGTGAGCAGTTCTTC
V: TRBV19; size: once; D: TRBD2; J: TRBJ2-1; CDR3: CANPFGLAGTNEQFF; DNA: TGTGCAAACCCCTTTGGGCTAGCGGGGACCAATGAGCAGTTCTTC
V: TRBV19; size: .; D: TRBD1; J: TRBJ1-5; CDR3: CASSVVPATGSNQPQHF; DNA: TGTGCCAGTAGCGTCGTTCCCGCGACAGGGTCCAATCAGCCCCAGCATTTT
V: TRBV5-1; size: .; D: .; J: TRBJ1-6; CDR3: CASSSERPKSETPLHF; DNA: TGCGCCAGCAGCTCAGAGAGACCCAAGAGCGAGACACCCCTCCACTTT
V: TRBV7-8; size: .; D: TRBD1; J: TRBJ2-3; CDR3: CASTDRGSTDTQYF; DNA: TGTGCCAGCACTGACAGGGGGAGCACAGATACGCAGTATTTT
V: TRBV6-5; size: .; D: .; J: TRBJ1-5; CDR3: CASSYSSGDNQPQHF; DNA: TGTGCCAGCAGTTACTCTTCAGGAGACAATCAGCCCCAGCATTTT
V: TRBV20-1; size: .; D: .; J: TRBJ2-7; CDR3: CSAAGVDEQYF; DNA: TGCAGTGCTGCAGGGGTGGACGAGCAGTACTTC
V: TRBV10-3; size: .; D: TRBD1; J: TRBJ2-7; CDR3: CAISEPYRFGQGSYEQYF; DNA: TGTGCCATCAGTGAGCCCTATCGTTTCGGACAGGGCTCCTACGAGCAGTACTTC
V: TRBV24-1; size: .; D: .; J: TRBJ1-2; CDR3: CATSDLGTGYGYTF; DNA: TGTGCCACCAGTGATCTTGGGACCGGCTATGGCTACACCTTC
V: TRBV14; size: .; D: .; J: TRBJ2-3; CDR3: CASRRRFGTDTQYF; DNA: TGTGCCAGCAGACGTAGATTCGGGACAGATACGCAGTATTTT
V: TRBV27; size: .; D: .; J: TRBJ1-5; CDR3: CASSPSNQPQHF; DNA: TGTGCCAGCAGTCCTAGCAATCAGCCCCAGCATTTT
V: TRBV7-3; size: .; D: TRBD2; J: TRBJ2-1; CDR3: CASSTGTSNEQFF; DNA: TGTGCCAGCAGCACTGGGACTAGCAATGAGCAGTTCTTC
V: TRBV5-1; size: .; D: .; J: TRBJ2-3; CDR3: CASSLGGFRGTDTQYF; DNA: TGCGCCAGCAGCTTGGGGGGCTTCAGGGGCACAGATACGCAGTATTTT
V: TRBV20-1; size: once; D: .; J: TRBJ1-1; CDR3: CSAGPGTEAFF; DNA: TGCAGTGCCGGGCCGGGGACTGAAGCTTTCTTT
V: TRBV5-1; size: .; D: .; J: TRBJ1-4; CDR3: CASSLGVGTNEKLFF; DNA: TGCGCCAGCAGCTTGGGAGTGGGAACTAATGAAAAACTGTTTTTT
V: TRBV4-2; size: .; D: TRBD2; J: TRBJ2-2; CDR3: CASSQDLVGGGSTGELFF; DNA: TGTGCCAGCAGCCAAGATCTGGTCGGGGGAGGGAGCACCGGGGAGCTGTTTTTT
V: TRBV10-1; size: .; D: .; J: TRBJ2-7; CDR3: CASAEVSQGDEQYF; DNA: TGCGCCAGCGCCGAGGTCAGCCAAGGGGATGAGCAGTACTTC
V: TRBV6-1; size: few; D: .; J: TRBJ2-7; CDR3: CASSEGYSRGTSYEQYF; DNA: TGTGCCAGCAGTGAAGGATATTCGAGGGGTACCTCCTACGAGCAGTACTTC
V: TRBV7-2; size: .; D: .; J: TRBJ1-5; CDR3: CASSSRQENQPQHF; DNA: TGTGCCAGCAGCTCTCGACAGGAAAATCAGCCCCAGCATTTT
V: TRBV21-1; size: .; D: .; J: TRBJ1-1; CDR3: CASSKRRVAGEVNTEAFF; DNA: TGTGCCAGCAGCAAACGGAGGGTGGCAGGGGAGGTGAACACTGAAGCTTTCTTT
V: TRBV20-1; size: .; D: .; J: TRBJ2-1; CDR3: CSATGYNEQFF; DNA: TGCAGTGCTACCGGTTACAATGAGCAGTTCTTC
V: TRBV5-1; size: .; D: .; J: TRBJ1-3; CDR3: CASSLGGGNSGNTIYF; DNA: TGCGCCAGCAGCTTAGGTGGGGGCAACTCTGGAAACACCATATATTTT
V: TRBV6-6; size: .; D: .; J: TRBJ1-6; CDR3: CASSPRGSTAYNSPLHF; DNA: TGTGCCAGCAGTCCTCGCGGGTCGACAGCCTATAATTCACCCCTCCACTTT
V: TRBV4-1; size: .; D: TRBD1; J: TRBJ2-1; CDR3: CASSQADREYNEQFF; DNA: TGCGCCAGCAGCCAAGCGGACAGGGAATACAATGAGCAGTTCTTC
V: TRBV9; size: .; D: .; J: TRBJ1-3; CDR3: CASSVYTGPSGNTIYF; DNA: TGTGCCAGCAGCGTGTATACAGGACCCTCCGGGAACACCATATATTTT
V: TRBV3-1/TRBV3-2; size: .; D: TRBD2; J: TRBJ2-1; CDR3: CASHSQYVQAGGPGEQFF; DNA: TGTGCCTCCCATAGCCAATACGTCCAAGCGGGGGGGCCAGGTGAGCAGTTCTTC
V: TRBV6-5; size: .; D: .; J: TRBJ2-3; CDR3: CASSPPEGIVQYF; DNA: TGTGCCAGCAGTCCCCCAGAGGGGATCGTGCAGTATTTT
V: TRBV7-8; size: .; D: TRBD2; J: TRBJ2-7; CDR3: CASSFRDYTYEQYF; DNA: TGTGCCAGCAGCTTCCGGGACTACACCTACGAGCAGTACTTC
V: TRBV5-5; size: .; D: TRBD2; J: TRBJ2-1; CDR3: CASSIGLAGYNEQFF; DNA: TGTGCCAGCAGCATCGGACTAGCGGGGTACAATGAGCAGTTCTTC
V: TRBV18; size: .; D: TRBD2; J: TRBJ2-1; CDR3: CASSPIRSGGGYNEQFF; DNA: TGTGCCAGCTCACCAATCCGTAGCGGGGGGGGCTACAATGAGCAGTTCTTC
V: TRBV6-5; size: .; D: TRBD1; J: TRBJ1-1; CDR3: CASSRQGIGTEAFF; DNA: TGTGCCAGCAGTAGACAGGGCATCGGGACTGAAGCTTTCTTT
V: TRBV5-6; size: .; D: .; J: TRBJ1-2; CDR3: CASSLARRVGYGYTF; DNA: TGTGCCAGCAGCTTGGCGCGGAGGGTTGGCTATGGCTACACCTTC
V: TRBV21-1; size: .; D: .; J: TRBJ2-7; CDR3: CASSKEARQGPIGEQYF; DNA: TGTGCCAGCAGCAAAGAGGCCAGACAGGGGCCCATCGGCGAGCAGTACTTC
V: TRBV10-1; size: few; D: .; J: TRBJ1-1; CDR3: CASSSKLNTEAFF; DNA: TGCGCCAGCAGTAGCAAATTGAACACTGAAGCTTTCTTT
V: TRBV10-3; size: .; D: .; J: TRBJ1-4; CDR3: CAISDLDTGQVFF; DNA: TGTGCCATCAGTGACCTTGACACAGGGCAAGTGTTTTTT
V: TRBV24-1; size: .; D: .; J: TRBJ1-1; CDR3: CATSGGTPEAFF; DNA: TGTGCCACCAGTGGGGGGACACCTGAAGCTTTCTTT
V: TRBV18; size: few; D: .; J: TRBJ2-7; CDR3: CASSPGARSYEQYF; DNA: TGTGCCAGCTCACCAGGGGCTCGCTCCTACGAGCAGTACTTC
V: TRBV19; size: .; D: .; J: TRBJ1-4; CDR3: CASSIQGGNEKLFF; DNA: TGTGCCAGTAGTATACAGGGCGGGAATGAAAAACTGTTTTTT
V: TRBV3-1/TRBV3-2; size: .; D: TRBD2; J: TRBJ2-4; CDR3: CASSQDIGGGTSRNIQYF; DNA: TGTGCCAGCAGCCAAGATATCGGGGGGGGGACCTCTAGAAACATTCAGTACTTC